The present TCR beta chain was sequenced within a study of blood T cells in healthy people across ages. Overall study results and limits: Expanded clonotype changes were possibly confounded by unknown donor CMV status.

A second PCR of 7 to 11 cycles used a sample-barcoded 5' primer and a J-beta primer mix. TCRdb recomputed calls from the 5' RACE reads with MiXCR, one row per CDR3 protein. The table records roughly 2 million distinct CDR3 sequences, around half of them present only once. With respect to this clonotype: What it recognizes is unknown.

CDR3 length: 14 amino acids. Trimming cost V 4 bases and J 6 bases, with 14 bases left between them. Germline V gene data show CDR1 as MNHEY and CDR2 as SVGAGI. The gene calls are TRBV6-5 and TRBJ2-3; D remains ambiguous. The sequenced sample consisted of blood. The TCR originated in a woman aged 40 to 50 in good health. The CDR3 region is CASSSNRRPDTQYF. DNA of the CDR3: TGTGCCAGCAGTTCAAACCGTAGGCCCGATACGCAGTATTTT.